This T cell receptor beta chain was sequenced during a study of shared clonotypes between healthy human individuals. The wider study: Serving as donors were two women and a few men, whose ages spanned 18 to 49.

Sorted-subset replicate PCRs used around 200 ng of genomic DNA. This amount corresponded to 30,000 to 35,000 T cell genomes. Using immunoSEQ multiplex PCR, the repertoire was profiled, and TCRdb retains in-frame clones only, with some absent. In the table there are hundreds of thousands of clones, about 92% of which are singletons. Positive CCR7 selection of CD45RO-negative cells yielded the naive CD8 cells, and terminally differentiated effector memory CD45RA+ cells were excluded. Healthy HIV-negative adults without recent acute infections or vaccinations served as donors. The germline V gene has CDR1 SEHNR and CDR2 FQNEAQ (reference sequence). V lost 1 base, J lost 4 bases, and 13 bases lay in between. The CDR3 totals 16 residues.

This sequence originates from a man aged 25 to 40 in good health. The V gene is TRBV7-9, the J gene TRBJ2-2; tentatively, D is TRBD1 (6 bases). The sequencing sample was made of naive CD8+ T cells sorted from blood. The CDR3 is CASSLEGTLGTGELFF. The CDR3 nucleotides read TGTGCCAGCAGCTTAGAAGGGACACTCGGCACCGGGGAGCTGTTTTTT.